One sample yielded the 31 T cell receptor beta chains listed below, sequenced in a study of T cell changes during pregnancy in multiple sclerosis (dated by TCRdb to the late 2010s). Library preparation employed the immunoSEQ multiplex PCR assay. What TCRdb holds here is the immuneACCESS table cut down to in-frame rearrangements. Part of the clones is not present; checked against another copy, under half of the missing clones reflect an unresolved V gene, and the others are unexplained. The sample profile shows some 120,000 clones; 90% to 96% of them were found once. The top ten constitute less than 0.55% of the sample. Sequenced material: peripheral blood, taken after pregnancy. Every receptor here comes from a female donor with multiple sclerosis, enrolled in a pregnancy study.

The V call is TRBV29-1, the J call TRBJ2-3; TRBD1 aligns across 7 bases. CDR1 is SQVTM and CDR2 is ANQGSEA in the germline V gene. V shed 5 bases, J shed 4 bases, and the junction held 3 bases outside the gene matches. The CDR3 covers 12 residues. CDR3 amino acids: CSVTQGPDTQYF. The DNA for the CDR3 is TGCAGCGTTACACAGGGGCCAGATACGCAGTATTTT.

This sequence joins TRBV6-1 and TRBJ1-2, with D possibly TRBD1 on 6 matching bases. CDR1 and CDR2 from the germline V gene are MNHNS and SASEGT. The ends were cut back, 8 bases at V and 0 bases at J, with 10 bases in the middle. This CDR3 is built from 13 residues. CDR3 region: CASGQTPNYGYTF. CDR3 in DNA: TGTGCCAGCGGACAGACCCCTAACTATGGCTACACCTTC.

The genes are TRBV4-2 and TRBJ2-1; D perhaps matches TRBD2 (6 bases). Germline CDR1 reads LGHNA; CDR2 reads YNFKEQ. The CDR3 totals 15 residues. V lost 1 base to trimming and J lost 5 bases, with 12 bases between them. CDR3 bases: TGTGCCAGCAGCCAAGGCTCTAGCGACCACAATGAGCAGTTCTTC. It is translated as CASSQGSSDHNEQFF.

V usage is TRBV5-1 and J usage is TRBJ2-7; 10 bases map to TRBD2. Losses at the gene ends were 0 bases for V and 6 bases for J; bases not matched to a gene: 3. Per germline, CDR1 SGHRS and CDR2 YFSETQ. The CDR3 is made up of 14 amino acids. The CDR3 bases are TGCGCCAGCAGCTTGGCGGTAGCGGGAGGCGAGCAGTACTTC. Residues: CASSLAVAGGEQYF. The full variable domain, its missing parts supplied by reference TRBV5-1 and TRBJ2-7, is KAGVTQTPRYLIKTRGQQVTLSCSPISGHRSVSWYQQTPGQGLQFLFEYFSETQRNKGNFPGRFSGRQFSNSRSEMNVSTLELGDSALYLCASSLAVAGGEQYFGPGTRLTVT.

CDR3 protein: CASSPGQSYEQYF. The DNA of the CDR3 is TGTGCCAGCAGTCCGGGACAGTCCTACGAGCAGTACTTC. This chain uses TRBV27 with TRBJ2-7; 7 bases agree with TRBD1. V was pared by 5 bases and J by 1 base, with 2 bases of the junction left unmatched. Germline V gene sequence: CDR1 MNHEY, CDR2 SMNVEV (reference sequence). The CDR3 is 13 residues long.

V gene TRBV5-1 combines with J gene TRBJ2-1; 12 nucleotides align to TRBD2. V trimming: 2 bases; J trimming: 4 bases; junction bases outside the gene matches: 7. The CDR3 extends over 17 amino acids. Germline values: CDR1 SGHRS, CDR2 YFSETQ. The chain's CDR3 is CASSFKELAGGYNEQFF. The CDR3 DNA sequence: TGCGCCAGCAGCTTTAAGGAACTAGCGGGAGGTTACAATGAGCAGTTCTTC.

The chain links TRBV7-8 to TRBJ2-3; no firm D call. CDR1 and CDR2 from the germline V gene are SGHVS and FQNEAQ. The CDR3 runs 14 residues. Trimming removed 4 bases from V and 2 bases from J, with 10 bases in between. CDR3 bases: TGTGCCAGCAGCTCCATAGGAGCCACAGATACGCAGTATTTT. Translated, it gives CASSSIGATDTQYF.

This CDR3 is CASSMSVLPYNEQFF. The CDR3 nucleotides are TGTGCCAGTAGTATGAGTGTCCTACCTTACAATGAGCAGTTCTTC. The chain carries TRBV19 and TRBJ2-1; D call uncertain. Germline V gene sequence: CDR1 LNHDA, CDR2 SQIVND (reference sequence). This CDR3 has 15 residues. Trimming took 3 bases from V and 4 from J, leaving 13 bases between them.

The genes are TRBV11-1 and TRBJ2-1, with TRBD2 as a possible D gene (5 bases). CDR1 is SGHAT and CDR2 is FQDESV in the germline V gene (reference sequence). V was cut by 5 bases and J by 0 bases, with 20 bases left in between. The CDR3 has 18 residues. The CDR3 spells CASSPRGRLLSSYNEQFF. The CDR3 DNA reads TGTGCCAGCAGCCCTCGGGGTCGGCTGCTAAGCTCCTACAATGAGCAGTTCTTC.

In DNA, the CDR3 is TGTGCCAGCGCCCAGGGTTCCTACGAGCAGTACTTC. Its protein product is CASAQGSYEQYF. The rearrangement joins TRBV7-9 to TRBJ2-7; possibly TRBD1 for D (5 bases). This CDR3 has 12 amino acids. V was pared by 8 bases and J by 1 base, with 9 bases between. CDR1 and CDR2 (germline): SEHNR, FQNEAQ (reference sequence).

The rearrangement links TRBV4-2 to TRBJ2-1, with TRBD2 as a possible D gene (5 bases). From germline, CDR1 is LGHNA and CDR2 YNFKEQ. Trimming pared 0 bases from V and 6 bases from J, leaving 12 bases between. The CDR3 covers 15 residues. For the CDR3, the DNA is TGTGCCAGCAGCCAAGAGGTAGCGCCGAGCAATGAGCAGTTCTTC. It codes for CASSQEVAPSNEQFF.

This clone was observed once. The chain recombines TRBV5-6 with TRBJ2-7; possible D gene TRBD1, 5 bases. V lost 0 bases, J lost 0 bases, and 7 bases lay in between. CDR3 length: 14 amino acids. Germline loops: CDR1 SGHDT, CDR2 YYEEEE. The DNA of the CDR3 is TGTGCCAGCAGCTTGGAGGGGTCCTCCTACGAGCAGTACTTC. Its protein is CASSLEGSSYEQYF.

The chain combines TRBV15 with TRBJ1-2, with a tentative D call TRBD1 (5 bases). The CDR3 runs 14 residues. V lost 1 base and J lost 7, with 13 bases in between. In germline, CDR1 is LNHNV, CDR2 YYDKDF (reference sequence). The CDR3 reads CATSRVAQGSGYTF. CDR3 bases: TGTGCCACCAGCAGAGTAGCCCAGGGCAGTGGCTACACCTTC.

This clone was counted a single time. The chain couples TRBV5-6 to TRBJ2-5; D possibly corresponds to TRBD2 (5 bases). The V end was cut by 1 base, the J end by 5 bases, with 6 bases between. Germline CDR1 reads SGHDT; CDR2 reads YYEEEE. The CDR3 contains 12 residues. The CDR3 loop reads CASSLSGETQYF. CDR3 DNA: TGTGCCAGCAGCTTGTCGGGGGAGACCCAGTACTTC.

V usage is TRBV7-2 and J usage is TRBJ1-2, with D perhaps matching TRBD1 (5 bases). Trimming shortened V by 6 bases and J by 8 bases, and 19 bases separated the two germline ends. The CDR3 totals 14 residues. The germline V gene has CDR1 SGHTA and CDR2 FQGNSA. As DNA, the CDR3 is TGTGCCAGCAGACCCGACAGCATCTCTCGAGGCTACACCTTC. Its protein is CASRPDSISRGYTF.

The chain combines TRBV30 with TRBJ1-2, with 7 positions matching TRBD1. With V trimmed by 4 bases and J by 5 bases, 10 bases remained unmatched. The CDR3 spans 14 residues. From germline, CDR1 is GTSNPN and CDR2 SVGIG (reference sequence). The CDR3 loop is CAWIPSGGRYGYTF. The CDR3 bases are TGTGCCTGGATCCCCTCAGGGGGAAGATATGGCTACACCTTC.

The rearrangement joins TRBV28 to TRBJ2-1, with D perhaps matching TRBD2 (6 bases). Germline CDR1 is MDHEN and CDR2 is SYDVKM. CDR3 length: 15 amino acids. The V end was cut by 1 base, the J end by 4 bases, with 11 bases between. The CDR3 sequence is CASSLSLAAYNEQFF. CDR3 nucleotide sequence: TGTGCCAGCAGTTTATCACTAGCCGCTTACAATGAGCAGTTCTTC.

The chain joins TRBV7-2 to TRBJ1-2; D perhaps matches TRBD1 (6 bases). V lost 6 bases and J 6 bases, leaving 14 bases between the germline ends. This CDR3 is 13 amino acids long. Germline CDR1 SGHTA, CDR2 FQGNSA. The CDR3 nucleotides are TGTGCCAGCAGTCCTTTGGGGGCGGATGGCTACACCTTC. Its protein is CASSPLGADGYTF.

This chain connects TRBV6-5 to TRBJ1-4, with TRBD1 as a possible D gene (5 bases). CDR1 MNHEY and CDR2 SVGAGI come from the germline V gene. Trimming took 0 bases from V and 6 from J, leaving 14 bases between them. The length of the CDR3 is 16 residues. The DNA of the CDR3 is TGTGCCAGCAGTTACTCCCTTGGGGGGGTAGATGAAAAACTGTTTTTT. Translated: CASSYSLGGVDEKLFF.

This clone is a singleton in its sample. The chain recombines TRBV2 with TRBJ1-2; 7 bases line up with TRBD1. CDR3 length: 12 residues. Per germline, CDR1 SNHLY and CDR2 FYNNEI. The trim removed 8 bases at V and 2 bases at J, leaving 2 bases unmatched. CDR3 region: CASAQGNYGYTF. The DNA of the CDR3 is TGTGCCAGCGCACAGGGGAACTATGGCTACACCTTC. Using reference TRBV2 and TRBJ1-2 for the parts outside the CDR3, the full variable domain is EPEVTQTPSHQVTQMGQEVILRCVPISNHLYFYWYRQILGQKVEFLVSFYNNEISEKSEIFDDQFSVERPDGSNFTLKIRSTKLEDSAMYFCASAQGNYGYTFGSGTRLTVV.

The chain carries TRBV6-5 and TRBJ2-1; 9 bases are a match to TRBD1. CDR3 length: 14 amino acids. In germline, CDR1 is MNHEY, CDR2 SVGAGI. Trimming removed 5 bases from V and 9 bases from J; junction bases left unmatched: 8. As DNA, the CDR3 is TGTGCCAGCAGTGCCTGGACAGGGGTACGTGAGCAGTTCTTC. Protein: CASSAWTGVREQFF.

The genes are TRBV7-2 and TRBJ2-3; 11 bases align to TRBD2. The CDR3 totals 15 residues. Per the germline V gene, CDR1 is SGHTA and CDR2 is FQGNSA. Trimming at V came to 7 bases and at J to 3 bases, leaving 6 bases not matched to a gene. CDR3 bases: TGTGCCAGCACCCACAGGACTAGCGGGACAGATACGCAGTATTTT. This codes for CASTHRTSGTDTQYF.

The rearrangement uses TRBV5-1 and TRBJ2-3; no clear D. The CDR3 extends over 18 amino acids. Trimming shortened V by 4 bases and J by 2 bases, and 23 bases separated the two germline ends. CDR1 SGHRS and CDR2 YFSETQ come from the germline V gene. In nucleotides, the CDR3 is TGCGCCAGCAGCCCCCTCGGCTCCCTAGACCTCTCCACAGATACGCAGTATTTT. This translates into CASSPLGSLDLSTDTQYF.

V is TRBV10-3 and J is TRBJ2-7; TRBD2 matches 7 bases. Germline CDR1 and CDR2: ENHRY and SYGVKD. J was trimmed by 2 bases and V by 2 bases; bases with no gene match: 6. The CDR3 totals 15 residues. The CDR3 DNA follows: TGTGCCATCAGTGAGACGAAGGGAGGGCCCTACGAGCAGTACTTC. It yields the protein CAISETKGGPYEQYF.

The chain uses TRBV15 and TRBJ2-7; D may be TRBD1 (5 bases). This CDR3 contains 15 residues. Looked up from germline, CDR1 is LNHNV and CDR2 is YYDKDF (reference sequence). V was cut by 0 bases and J by 0 bases, with 9 bases left in between. The CDR3, as DNA: TGTGCCACCAGCAGAGATAGGGGCAGCTCCTACGAGCAGTACTTC. It specifies CATSRDRGSSYEQYF.

J is TRBJ2-5 and V is TRBV11-1; D is perhaps TRBD2 (6 bases). The CDR3 has 16 amino acids. CDR1 is SGHAT, CDR2 FQDESV, per germline (reference sequence). Trimming took 3 bases from V and 1 from J, leaving 15 bases between them. Here the CDR3 reads CASSFGGGPAQETQYF. The CDR3 DNA reads as TGTGCCAGCAGCTTCGGGGGAGGTCCGGCCCAAGAGACCCAGTACTTC.

The chain is built from TRBV4-2 and TRBJ2-7; TRBD2 matches at 7 bases. Germline loops: CDR1 LGHNA, CDR2 YNFKEQ. CDR3 length: 15 amino acids. Trimming cost V 1 base and J 3 bases; bases outside gene matches: 6. CDR3 sequence: CASSQVGEGFYEQYF. CDR3 nucleotide sequence: TGTGCCAGCAGCCAAGTGGGGGAGGGTTTCTACGAGCAGTACTTC.

The rearrangement joins TRBV6-5 to TRBJ1-1; 7 nucleotides match TRBD1. Germline CDR1 reads MNHEY; CDR2 reads SVGAGI. V gave up 7 bases and J gave up 6 bases; unmatched junction bases: 8. CDR3 length: 13 residues. This CDR3 reads CASKLTGNAEAFF. Here the CDR3 DNA reads TGTGCCAGCAAACTGACAGGGAATGCTGAAGCTTTCTTT.

This chain uses TRBV5-4 with TRBJ1-1; D is unclear. Germline assignment: CDR1 SGHNT and CDR2 YYREEE (reference sequence). Trimming stripped 4 bases from V and 6 bases from J, with 13 bases between. The CDR3 length is 13 residues. Here the CDR3 reads CASSQPGFAEAFF. The DNA of the CDR3 is TGTGCCAGCAGCCAACCGGGGTTTGCTGAAGCTTTCTTT.

This clone was seen only once. This CDR3 reads CASSLGQNYGYTF. CDR3 coding DNA: TGTGCCAGCAGCCTGGGACAGAACTATGGCTACACCTTC. V usage is TRBV7-3 and J usage is TRBJ1-2; 7 nucleotides match TRBD1. V shed 5 bases and J 2 bases; nucleotides not matched to a gene: 2. The CDR3 is 13 residues long. Germline V CDR1 and CDR2: SGHTA, FQGTGA.

The genes are TRBV28 and TRBJ1-5, with TRBD1 matching over 9 bases. From germline, CDR1 is MDHEN and CDR2 SYDVKM. The CDR3 totals 14 residues. J lost 10 bases, V lost 6 bases, and 10 bases had no gene match. The CDR3 loop reads CASSLGQGSNPQHF. CDR3 bases: TGTGCCAGCAGCCTTGGACAGGGGAGTAATCCCCAGCATTTT.